What follows are 31 T cell receptor beta chains derived from one specimen sequenced in a study of cytomegalovirus exposure and HLA in healthy donors. The PCR used 60 Vbeta and 13 Jbeta primers. Profiled with immunoSEQ multiplex PCR; TCRdb holds only in-frame clones, not every one. The sample has about 130,000 clones, roughly four fifths seen once. The source material was PBMCs. The source is a girl under 10 years old in good health and CMV-seronegative.

This clone came up a few times. The chain carries TRBV7-2 and TRBJ2-7; perhaps TRBD2 as D (6 bases). This CDR3 has 17 residues. Germline V gene data show CDR1 as SGHTA and CDR2 as FQGNSA. The V gene lost 5 bases and the J gene lost 4 bases, with 24 bases spanning the gap. The CDR3 protein is CASSINFSGGGGYEQYF. The CDR3 bases are TGTGCCAGCAGCATAAACTTTAGCGGAGGTGGGGGATACGAGCAGTACTTC.

The rearrangement uses TRBV6-5 and TRBJ2-6; D is undetermined. V dropped 5 bases and J dropped 0 bases, with 8 bases sitting between them. The CDR3 length is 15 residues. Germline assignment: CDR1 MNHEY and CDR2 SVGAGI. As DNA, the CDR3 is TGTGCCAGCAGTCCCGGCGGCTCTGGGGCCAACGTCCTGACTTTC. Translating gives CASSPGGSGANVLTF.

The chain has TRBV2 and TRBJ2-5, with 10 bases fitting TRBD2. The ends lost 4 bases at V and 5 bases at J; junction bases unmatched: 7. The CDR3 is made up of 15 amino acids. CDR1 SNHLY and CDR2 FYNNEI come from the germline V gene. The CDR3 DNA follows: TGTGCCAGCAGTGCGGCTAGCGGGGGCGGTGAGACCCAGTACTTC. Encoded protein: CASSAASGGGETQYF.

This chain joins TRBV18 and TRBJ1-1; tentative D call: TRBD1 (6 bases). From germline, CDR1 is KGHSH and CDR2 LQKENI. The CDR3 sequence is 14 residues long. Trimming removed 5 bases at V and 5 bases at J, with 15 bases between. In nucleotides, the CDR3 is TGTGCCAGCTCAGAACTACAGGGTTATACTGAAGCTTTCTTT. Its translation is CASSELQGYTEAFF.

The chain's CDR3 is CASSTGLPSSYEQYF. The CDR3 bases are TGTGCCAGCAGCACGGGACTACCCAGCTCCTACGAGCAGTACTTC. The rearrangement joins TRBV5-4 to TRBJ2-7; TRBD2 agrees at 7 bases. V lost 4 bases to trimming and J lost 0 bases; unmatched junction nucleotides: 7. Germline CDR1 reads SGHNT; CDR2 reads YYREEE (reference sequence). This CDR3 spans 15 amino acids.

The rearrangement joins TRBV7-9 to TRBJ1-1; 7 bases line up with TRBD1. The germline V gene has CDR1 SEHNR and CDR2 FQNEAQ (reference sequence). With V trimmed by 4 bases and J by 2 bases, 10 bases remained unmatched. The CDR3 covers 16 residues. The CDR3 sequence is CASSSLKGQINTEAFF. In nucleotides, the CDR3 is TGTGCCAGCAGCTCCCTAAAGGGACAGATAAACACTGAAGCTTTCTTT. Based on the CDR3 plus reference TRBV7-9 and TRBJ1-1, the full variable domain is DTGVSQNPRHKITKRGQNVTFRCDPISEHNRLYWYRQTLGQGPEFLTYFQNEAQLEKSRLLSDRFSAERPKGSFSTLEIQRTEQGDSAMYLCASSSLKGQINTEAFFGQGTRLTVV.

With regard to this clone: The sample contains more than one DNA sequence encoding this CDR3. The gene calls are TRBV4-2 and TRBJ1-4; D remains unclear. Germline V gives CDR1 LGHNA, CDR2 YNFKEQ. Trimming pared 0 bases from V and 0 bases from J, leaving 5 bases between. This CDR3 spans 15 amino acids. CDR3 loop: CASSQDSATNEKLFF. As DNA, the CDR3 is TGTGCCAGCAGCCAAGATAGTGCAACTAATGAAAAACTGTTTTTT.

V is TRBV5-1 and J is TRBJ2-5, with D possibly TRBD2 on 6 matching bases. In germline, CDR1 is SGHRS, CDR2 YFSETQ. V was clipped by 4 bases and J by 1 base, with 17 bases between them. The CDR3 extends over 16 amino acids. The DNA for the CDR3 is TGCGCCAGCAGCGGCGGACTAACAAGTACCCAAGAGACCCAGTACTTC. Translated: CASSGGLTSTQETQYF.

There are a few counts of this clone. V and J are TRBV4-3 and TRBJ2-7; D uncertain. This CDR3 contains 15 residues. Germline V CDR1 and CDR2: LGHNA, YSLEER. The V end was cut by 0 bases, the J end by 2 bases, with 11 bases between. Here the CDR3 DNA reads TGCGCCAGCAGCCAAGATCTCTGGCCAACCTACGAGCAGTACTTC. Translating it yields CASSQDLWPTYEQYF.

This clone has more than one count but fewer than ten. The V call is TRBV12-5, the J call TRBJ1-5; 8 nucleotides match TRBD1. V lost 5 bases to trimming and J lost 2 bases; unmatched junction nucleotides: 2. The CDR3 spans 14 residues. Germline V gives CDR1 LGHNT, CDR2 FRNRAP. CDR3: CASGTGQGNQPQHF. The DNA for the CDR3 is TGTGCTAGTGGTACGGGACAGGGCAATCAGCCCCAGCATTTT.

The rearrangement links TRBV5-6 to TRBJ1-2; tentatively, D is TRBD1 (5 bases). Germline assignment: CDR1 SGHDT and CDR2 YYEEEE. Trimming removed 4 bases from V and 4 bases from J, with 20 bases in between. The CDR3 is 16 residues long. The CDR3 spells CASSDDRVADFYGYTF. As DNA, the CDR3 is TGTGCCAGCAGCGACGACAGAGTGGCAGATTTCTATGGCTACACCTTC. Based on the CDR3 plus reference TRBV5-6 and TRBJ1-2, the full variable domain is DAGVTQSPTHLIKTRGQQVTLRCSPKSGHDTVSWYQQALGQGPQFIFQYYEEEERQRGNFPDRFSGHQFPNYSSELNVNALLLGDSALYLCASSDDRVADFYGYTFGSGTRLTVV.

This clone was counted a few times. V and J are TRBV18 and TRBJ1-1; D may be TRBD1 (5 bases). This CDR3 is built from 14 residues. Germline CDR1 reads KGHSH; CDR2 reads LQKENI. Trimming stripped 6 bases from V and 2 bases from J, with 13 bases between. CDR3 coding DNA: TGTGCCAGCTCTCCGAGGCAGGGTAACACTGAAGCTTTCTTT. Protein: CASSPRQGNTEAFF. Full variable domain (remainder filled in from reference TRBV18 and TRBJ1-1): NAGVMQNPRHLVRRRGQEARLRCSPMKGHSHVYWYRQLPEEGLKFMVYLQKENIIDESGMPKERFSAEFPKEGPSILRIQQVVRGDSAAYFCASSPRQGNTEAFFGQGTRLTVV.

This clone was counted once. This chain connects TRBV2 to TRBJ1-1; the D is unclear. This CDR3 has 13 residues. CDR1 SNHLY and CDR2 FYNNEI come from the germline V gene. V was clipped by 4 bases and J by 1 base, with 7 bases between them. CDR3 residues: CASSAEGNTEAFF. In nucleotides, the CDR3 is TGTGCCAGCAGTGCGGAGGGGAACACTGAAGCTTTCTTT.

A single count supports this clone. J is TRBJ2-3 and V is TRBV6-5; 7 nucleotides line up with TRBD2. Trimming removed 3 bases from V and 8 bases from J; junction bases left unmatched: 5. Per the germline V gene, CDR1 is MNHEY and CDR2 is SVGAGI. The CDR3 spans 13 residues. Written as DNA, the CDR3 is TGTGCCAGCAGTTATCGAACGGGAGGTACGCAGTATTTT. It codes for CASSYRTGGTQYF.

This chain uses TRBV23-1 with TRBJ2-1; 11 nucleotides agree with TRBD1. TRBV23-1 is an open reading frame whose function is uncertain. CDR3 length: 20 amino acids. The junction had 15 bases not matched to a gene; V was cut back by 0 bases and J by 5 bases. The CDR3 DNA is TGCGCCAGCAGTCAATCCACTTTGGACAGGGGGCAAGAGATGGACAATGAGCAGTTCTTC. This gives the protein CASSQSTLDRGQEMDNEQFF.

The V gene is TRBV7-2, the J gene TRBJ2-7, with 7 bases aligning to TRBD1. There are 15 residues in the CDR3. Germline CDR1 and CDR2: SGHTA and FQGNSA. V dropped 2 bases and J dropped 0; count of bases not matched to a gene: 4. CDR3 amino acids: CASSLQGVSSYEQYF. For the CDR3, the DNA is TGTGCCAGCAGCTTACAGGGGGTTAGCTCCTACGAGCAGTACTTC.

V is TRBV5-1 and J is TRBJ1-2; the D gene is possibly TRBD1 (5 bases). Germline V gene data show CDR1 as SGHRS and CDR2 as YFSETQ. The CDR3 is 13 residues long. V lost 3 bases and J 1 base, leaving 7 bases between the germline ends. The CDR3 sequence is CASSSQGNYGYTF. The CDR3 DNA follows: TGCGCCAGCAGCTCCCAGGGTAACTATGGCTACACCTTC.

V gene TRBV12-5 combines with J gene TRBJ1-3; D call uncertain. Looked up from germline, CDR1 is LGHNT and CDR2 is FRNRAP. The CDR3 is made up of 12 amino acids. The ends were cut back, 2 bases at V and 4 bases at J, with 3 bases in the middle. The CDR3 loop is CASGLSGNTIYF. The CDR3 DNA reads TGTGCTAGTGGTTTGTCGGGAAACACCATATATTTT.

In regard to this clone: Given the absence of the conserved phenylalanine or tryptophan at the CDR3 end, a read error is likely. The limits of the CDR3 on the DNA are not certain, so only TCRdb's listed CDR3 is given. This sample also contains other DNA sequences that code for the same CDR3. This sequence joins TRBV12-2 and TRBJ2-7; TRBD2, as called in the table, went unchecked against the DNA. TRBV12-2 corresponds to a pseudogene. 10 amino acids form the CDR3, both terminal residues included. CDR3 residues: CASRLGRSQT.

This chain links TRBV28 with TRBJ1-2, with 10 bases matching TRBD1. The V gene's germline CDR1 is MDHEN and CDR2 SYDVKM. With 5 bases clipped from V and 9 bases from J, the junction kept 9 bases outside the gene matches. The CDR3 loop spans 14 amino acids. CDR3 in amino acids: CASSLTGGISSYTF. CDR3 DNA sequence: TGTGCCAGCAGTCTGACAGGGGGCATCTCGAGCTACACCTTC.

The chain carries TRBV6-1 and TRBJ1-4; 9 bases match TRBD1. Germline V gene sequence: CDR1 MNHNS, CDR2 SASEGT. V trimming: 6 bases; J trimming: 16 bases; junction bases outside the gene matches: 12. This CDR3 has 13 residues. Here the CDR3 DNA reads TGTGCCAGCAGCCGGACAGGGGCGGCAAGCTGGTTTTTT. This encodes CASSRTGAASWFF.

The chain combines TRBV19 with TRBJ1-2; TRBD1 aligns across 10 bases. Germline CDR1 reads LNHDA; CDR2 reads SQIVND (reference sequence). V gave up 5 bases and J gave up 7 bases; unmatched junction bases: 10. This CDR3 has 15 amino acids. The DNA of the CDR3 is TGTGCCAGTAGTGCCGACCCCGGACAGGGGGTTGGCTACACCTTC. This encodes CASSADPGQGVGYTF.

V and J are TRBV28 and TRBJ1-5, with 11 nucleotides matching TRBD1. The CDR3 spans 17 residues. Losses at the gene ends were 7 bases for V and 5 bases for J; bases not matched to a gene: 13. CDR1 is MDHEN, CDR2 SYDVKM, per germline. CDR3 bases: TGTGCCAGCATCGAATCCGGGACAGGGGGTAGAGATCAGCCCCAGCATTTT. This gives the protein CASIESGTGGRDQPQHF. The complete variable domain, with remaining parts taken from reference TRBV28 and TRBJ1-5, reads DVKVTQSSRYLVKRTGEKVFLECVQDMDHENMFWYRQDPGLGLRLIYFSYDVKMKEKGDIPEGYSVSREKKERFSLILESASTNQTSMYLCASIESGTGGRDQPQHFGDGTRLSIL.

This clone was detected only a few times. The gene calls are TRBV4-3 and TRBJ1-4, with D hard to call. The germline CDR1 and CDR2 sequences are LGHNA and YSLEER. Trimming took 3 bases from V and 4 from J, leaving 12 bases between them. The CDR3 runs 15 residues. In DNA form, the CDR3 reads TGCGCCAGCAGCCAGCACCCTGCGGTTAATGAAAAACTGTTTTTT. Its protein product is CASSQHPAVNEKLFF.

This clone was seen more than once but under ten times. The chain is built from TRBV5-1 and TRBJ2-7, with D maybe TRBD1 (6 bases). Trimming left V 1 base short and J 4 bases short, with 12 bases between. Germline loops: CDR1 SGHRS, CDR2 YFSETQ. The CDR3 has 14 residues. The CDR3 reads CASSLNRERYEQYF. The CDR3 DNA reads TGCGCCAGCAGCTTGAACAGGGAAAGGTACGAGCAGTACTTC.

The chain employs TRBV2 and TRBJ1-5, with unresolved D. Germline V CDR1 and CDR2: SNHLY, FYNNEI. CDR3 size: 13 residues. V was pared by 0 bases and J by 9 bases, with 9 bases between. CDR3 residues: CASSEAETGPQHF. The DNA for the CDR3 is TGTGCCAGCAGTGAAGCAGAAACGGGGCCCCAGCATTTT.

In its sample, this clone was seen once. This chain links TRBV6-1 with TRBJ1-2; the D is unclear. CDR1 and CDR2 (germline): MNHNS, SASEGT. The CDR3 loop spans 15 amino acids. Trimming removed 2 bases from V and 4 bases from J, with 14 bases in between. As DNA, the CDR3 is TGTGCCAGCAGTGAATCTTTGGGGAGCGGCTATGGCTACACCTTC. Residues: CASSESLGSGYGYTF.

The rearrangement links TRBV1 to TRBJ2-5; the table's D gene call, TRBD2, was not cross checked with the DNA. TRBV1 is listed as a pseudogene. The CDR3 is made up of 14 amino acids. CDR3 residues: CTSRTWGGLETQYF. DNA for the CDR3: TGCACCAGCCGGACGTGGGGGGGGCTGGAGACCCAGTACTTC.

This chain links TRBV5-1 with TRBJ2-3; a possible D gene is TRBD2 (5 bases). There are 13 residues in the CDR3. The V gene's germline CDR1 is SGHRS and CDR2 YFSETQ. V dropped 0 bases and J dropped 6 bases, with 8 bases sitting between them. CDR3 protein: CASSLERRDTQYF. In DNA form, the CDR3 reads TGCGCCAGCAGCTTGGAGCGGAGGGATACGCAGTATTTT.

This chain links TRBV11-2 with TRBJ2-6; D perhaps matches TRBD2 (5 bases). Trimming removed 4 bases at V and 0 bases at J, with 13 bases between. Looked up from germline, CDR1 is SGHAT and CDR2 is FQNNGV. The CDR3 is 17 amino acids. In DNA, the CDR3 is TGTGCCAGCAGCTCCGGACTGACCCGCTCTGGGGCCAACGTCCTGACTTTC. Translation gives CASSSGLTRSGANVLTF.

V usage is TRBV5-1 and J usage is TRBJ1-1; TRBD1 matches at 11 bases. The CDR3 covers 16 residues. J lost 2 bases, V lost 2 bases, and 5 bases had no gene match. Germline V gives CDR1 SGHRS, CDR2 YFSETQ. The DNA for the CDR3 is TGCGCCAGCAGCTTACGGACAGGGGGCGGTAACACTGAAGCTTTCTTT. It yields the protein CASSLRTGGGNTEAFF.